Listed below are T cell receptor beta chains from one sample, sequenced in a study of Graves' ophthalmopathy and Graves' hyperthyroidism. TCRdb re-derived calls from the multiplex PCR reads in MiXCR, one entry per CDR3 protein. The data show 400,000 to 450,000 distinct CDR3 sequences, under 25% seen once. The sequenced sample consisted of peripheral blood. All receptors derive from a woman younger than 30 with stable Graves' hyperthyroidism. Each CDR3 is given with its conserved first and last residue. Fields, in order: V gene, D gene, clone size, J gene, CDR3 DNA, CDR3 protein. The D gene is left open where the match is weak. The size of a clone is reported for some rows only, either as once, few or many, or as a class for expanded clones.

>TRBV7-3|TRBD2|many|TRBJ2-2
TGTGCCAGCAGCTCTCCGACCAGCGGGACTGGGGAGCTGTTTTTT
CASSSPTSGTGELFF
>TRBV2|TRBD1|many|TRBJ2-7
TGTGCCAGCCGTCAACCGGGACAGGGGGCTTACGAGCAGTACTTC
CASRQPGQGAYEQYF
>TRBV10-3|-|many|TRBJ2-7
TGTGCCATCAGTGACACCTCTTCTTCCTACGAGCAGTACTTC
CAISDTSSSYEQYF
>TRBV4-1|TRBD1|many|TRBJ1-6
TGCGCCAGCAGCTTCAGGGGGTTTGGGTCACCCCTCCACTTT
CASSFRGFGSPLHF
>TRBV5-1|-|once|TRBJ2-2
TGCGCCAGCAGCTTGGAGGCTTTCACCGGGGAGCTGTTTTTT
CASSLEAFTGELFF
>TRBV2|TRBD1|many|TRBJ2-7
TGTGCCAGCTGGGACAGGTTCCCTGCCAACTACGAGCAGTACTTC
CASWDRFPANYEQYF
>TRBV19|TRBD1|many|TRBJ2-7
TGTGCCAGTAGCGCGAGGACAGGATCCTACGAGCAGTACTTC
CASSARTGSYEQYF
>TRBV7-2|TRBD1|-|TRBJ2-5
TGTGCCAGCAGTTTGACAGGGAAAGAGACCCAGTACTTC
CASSLTGKETQYF
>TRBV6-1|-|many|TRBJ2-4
TGTGCCAGCAATGAGGGGGGTTCAAACATTCAGTACTTC
CASNEGGSNIQYF
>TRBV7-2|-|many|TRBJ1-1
TGTGCCAGCAGCCCCAAGATCATGAACACTGAAGCTTTCTTT
CASSPKIMNTEAFF
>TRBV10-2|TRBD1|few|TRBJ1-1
TGCGCCAGCAGTGTCGGCAGGGGGGGGAGGACTGAAGCTTTCTTT
CASSVGRGGRTEAFF
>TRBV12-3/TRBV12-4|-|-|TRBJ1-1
TGTGCCAGCAGACCTACCGGGATGAACACTGAAGCTTTCTTT
CASRPTGMNTEAFF
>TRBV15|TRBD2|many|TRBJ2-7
TGTGCCACCAGCGAGGAAATTCTTAGCGGGAATATCTACGAGCAGTACTTC
CATSEEILSGNIYEQYF
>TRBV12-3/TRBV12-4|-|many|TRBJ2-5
TGTGCCAGCAAGGCGGACAACCAAGAGACCCAGTACTTC
CASKADNQETQYF
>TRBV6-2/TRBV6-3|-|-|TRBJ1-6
TGTGCCGGCAGCGCGGGGCCCTACAATTCACCCCTCCACTTT
CAGSAGPYNSPLHF
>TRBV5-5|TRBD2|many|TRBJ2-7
TGTGCCAGCAGCTTTGGGGGAGGGGACTACGAGCAGTACTTC
CASSFGGGDYEQYF
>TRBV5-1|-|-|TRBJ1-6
TGCGCCAGCAGCTTGGGCAGCCAATATAATTCACCCCTCCACTTT
CASSLGSQYNSPLHF
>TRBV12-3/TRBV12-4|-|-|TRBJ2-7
TGTGCCAGCAGTTTAACTCGAGACTACGAGCAGTACTTC
CASSLTRDYEQYF
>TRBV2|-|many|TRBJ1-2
TGTGCCAGCAGGAGCTATGGCTACACCTTC
CASRSYGYTF
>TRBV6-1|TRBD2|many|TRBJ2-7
TGTGCCAGCAGGGGGACTAGCGGGAGGCCGTACGAGCAGTACTTC
CASRGTSGRPYEQYF
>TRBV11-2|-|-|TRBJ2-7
TGTGCCAGCAGCTTAGTAGGGGCTGTCGAGCAGTACTTC
CASSLVGAVEQYF
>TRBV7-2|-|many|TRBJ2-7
TGTGCTAGCAGCCCTTACGGGGACTACGAGCAGTACTTC
CASSPYGDYEQYF
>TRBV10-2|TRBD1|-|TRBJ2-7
TGCGCCAGCAGACTCACGACAGGGACCTACGAGCAGTACTTC
CASRLTTGTYEQYF
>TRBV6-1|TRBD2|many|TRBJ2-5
TGTGCCAGCAGTGACACCTCCTGGCTAGCGGGACAAGAGACCCAGTACTTC
CASSDTSWLAGQETQYF
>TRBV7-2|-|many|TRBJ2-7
TGTGCCAGCAGCTTAGCGGGCTCGATCCGCGAGCAGTACTTC
CASSLAGSIREQYF
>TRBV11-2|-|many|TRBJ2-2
TGTGCCAGCAGCTTAACAACGGGGAACACCGGGGAGCTGTTTTTT
CASSLTTGNTGELFF
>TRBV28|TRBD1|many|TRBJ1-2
TGTGCCAGCAGTTTTCAAGACAGGGGCACCTATGGCTACACCTTC
CASSFQDRGTYGYTF
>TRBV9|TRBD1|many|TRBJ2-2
TGTGCCAGCAGCGTACCCCGGGACAGGGGGAAGCCCGGGGAGCTGTTTTTT
CASSVPRDRGKPGELFF
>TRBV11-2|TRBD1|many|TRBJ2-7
TGTGCCAGCAGCCCTCCGGGACAGTTCTACGAGCAGTACTTC
CASSPPGQFYEQYF
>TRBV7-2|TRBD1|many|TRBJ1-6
TGTGCCAGCAGCATACAGGGACAGGCAAATAATTCACCCCTCCACTTT
CASSIQGQANNSPLHF
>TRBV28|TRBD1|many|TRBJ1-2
TGTGCCAGCAGCTCCGCGACAGGGTTTAACTATGGCCACACCTTC
CASSSATGFNYGHTF
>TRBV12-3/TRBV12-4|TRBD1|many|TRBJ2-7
TGTGCCAGCAGTCCCGGGACAGTGTCCTTTGAGCAGTACTTC
CASSPGTVSFEQYF
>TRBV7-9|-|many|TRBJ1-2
TGTGCCAGCAGCTTCAGGGATCACCTATATGGCTACACCTTC
CASSFRDHLYGYTF
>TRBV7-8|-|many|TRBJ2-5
TGTGCCAGCAGCCCAACAGGGAGCGAGACCCAGTACTTC
CASSPTGSETQYF
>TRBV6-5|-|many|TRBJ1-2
TGTGCCAGCATACAGGGAGTGCTAAACTATGGCTACACCTTC
CASIQGVLNYGYTF
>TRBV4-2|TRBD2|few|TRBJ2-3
TGTGCCAGCAGCCAAGTCTTGGCGGGAGGTCACAGGTTTAAGACGCAGTATTTT
CASSQVLAGGHRFKTQYF
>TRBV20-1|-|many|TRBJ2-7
TGCAGTGCTGACGCCCAGGGCACAGGGATCAACGAGCAGTACTTC
CSADAQGTGINEQYF
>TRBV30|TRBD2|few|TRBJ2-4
TGTGCCTGGACCAAAACCCCTAGCGGGAGGGGTCACATTCAGTACTTC
CAWTKTPSGRGHIQYF
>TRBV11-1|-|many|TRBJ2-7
TGTGCCAGCAGCTTAGGTTGGGACTCCTACGAGCAGTACTTC
CASSLGWDSYEQYF
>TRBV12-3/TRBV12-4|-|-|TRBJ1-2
TGTGCCAGCAGTTTGGGGGGAGGGAGAAACTATGGCTACACCTTC
CASSLGGGRNYGYTF
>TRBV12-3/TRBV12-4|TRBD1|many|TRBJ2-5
TGTGCCAGCAGTTTAACAGGGGGCTCGGAGGAGACCCAGTACTTC
CASSLTGGSEETQYF
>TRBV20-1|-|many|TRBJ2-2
TGCAGTGCTAGAACGAGCTCCGGGGAGCTGTTTTTT
CSARTSSGELFF
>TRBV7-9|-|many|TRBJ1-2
TGTGCCAGCAGCCCTGAGACCGGGACAAAATATGGCTACACCTTC
CASSPETGTKYGYTF
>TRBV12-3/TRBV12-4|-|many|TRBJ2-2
TGTGCCAGCATGAGGGTCGGGGAGCTGTTTTTT
CASMRVGELFF
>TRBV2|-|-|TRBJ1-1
TGTGCCAGCAGTGCGGGCAACATGAACACTGAAGCTTTCTTT
CASSAGNMNTEAFF
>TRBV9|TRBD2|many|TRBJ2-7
TGTGCCAGCAGCCGCATAGCGGGAGGCCACGAGCAGTACTTC
CASSRIAGGHEQYF
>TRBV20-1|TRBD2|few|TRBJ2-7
TGCAGTGCTAGAGGGGGCCGGACTAGCGGTGGCCCCATCCCCTACGAGCAGTACTTC
CSARGGRTSGGPIPYEQYF
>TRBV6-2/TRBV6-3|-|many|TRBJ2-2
TGTGCCAGCAGTTACTCGATATCCGGCGCCCTGGGAGACACCGGGGAGCTGTTTTTT
CASSYSISGALGDTGELFF
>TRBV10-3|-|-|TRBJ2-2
TGTGCCATCAGTGGTGGGACACCCAACACCGGGGAGCTGTTTTTT
CAISGGTPNTGELFF
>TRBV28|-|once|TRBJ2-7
TGTGCCAGCAGCGCCAGGGTCTACGAGCAGTACTTC
CASSARVYEQYF
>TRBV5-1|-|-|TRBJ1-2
TGCGCCAGCAGCTTGAACCAGGGGAGTGGCTACACCTTC
CASSLNQGSGYTF
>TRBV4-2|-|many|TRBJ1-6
TGTGCCAGCAGCCAACAGGGGAAGGGGAATTCACCCCTCCACTTT
CASSQQGKGNSPLHF
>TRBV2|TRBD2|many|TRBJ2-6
TGTGCCAGCAGACGGGGTTGGTCTAGCGGGGACTCTGGGGCCAACGTCCTGACTTTC
CASRRGWSSGDSGANVLTF
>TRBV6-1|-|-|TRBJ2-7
TGTGCCAGCAGTGAAGGGCCCGGGTTCCGCGAGCAGTACTTC
CASSEGPGFREQYF
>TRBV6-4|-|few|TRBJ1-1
TGTGCCAGCAGGATCCGGGAGAACACTGAAGCTTTCTTT
CASRIRENTEAFF
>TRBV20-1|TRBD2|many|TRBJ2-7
TGCAGTGCTAGACTAGCGGGAACCTTTGACGAGCAGTACTTC
CSARLAGTFDEQYF
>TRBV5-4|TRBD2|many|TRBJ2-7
TGTGCCAGCAGCACCGGGGGGTTACGCTACGAGCAGTACTTC
CASSTGGLRYEQYF